This T cell receptor (beta chain) is from a study of CD8+CD57+ T cells in acquired aplastic anemia. Study details: When averaged, DNA from sorted CD4+ and CD8+ cells came to 2.5 to 4 ug.

Comments on this clonotype: Its antigen is unidentified.

By flow cytometry, patients selected for sequencing had shown an expansion of CD8+CD57+ cells. The germline CDR1 and CDR2 sequences are SGHVS and FNYEAQ. Deletions cut 1 base from V and 6 bases from J, with 9 bases between. There are 13 residues in the CDR3. Study findings and constraints: The number of CD8+ CDR3 sequences shared by patients and controls was roughly 30.

CDR3 and TCR beta VDJ profiling relied on genomic DNA as the template. Via MiXCR, TCRdb re-called the reads, giving one row per CDR3 protein. This repertoire shows some 92,000 distinct CDR3 sequences, roughly two thirds found once; its top ten account for about 62%. V is TRBV7-6 and J is TRBJ2-5; D unresolved. This clonotype originated in a human donor with aplastic anemia. The specimen sequenced was sorted CD4+, CD8+, or CD8+CD57+ T cells (not recorded which) from PBMCs. CDR3 nucleotides: TGTGCCAGCAGCTTAGGTCCGCAAAAGACCCAGTACTTC. Protein product: CASSLGPQKTQYF.